These 31 T cell receptor beta chains were sequenced from one sample in a study of early T cells in non-severe SARS-CoV-2 infection (dated by TCRdb to the early 2020s). The library was made by 5' RACE. Sequencing used a NextSeq 500. Starting from the raw public reads, TCRdb applied fastp trimming at Q25, assembled clones with MiXCR and retained in-frame beta chains. A single entry per CDR3 protein holds the most common genes and DNA from its merged rows. The sample data list over 50,000 distinct CDR3 sequences, and roughly 10% of these were observed just once. The ten most abundant clones make up 1.5% to 2% of the sample. Input material: whole blood. The origin of the receptors is an adult who was a healthcare worker with PCR-confirmed SARS-CoV-2 infection or an uninfected control (not recorded which).

This clonotype occurred many times. The rearrangement joins TRBV4-3 to TRBJ2-2; either TRBD1 or TRBD2 may supply D (5 bases each). CDR1 is LGHNA, CDR2 YSLEER, per germline. The V end was cut by 3 bases, the J end by 6 bases, with 8 bases between. The length of the CDR3 is 13 residues. In DNA, the CDR3 is TGCGCCAGCAGCCACGAGGGGCCCGGGGAGCTGTTTTTT. Protein sequence: CASSHEGPGELFF.

This clonotype was picked up a small number of times. The gene calls are TRBV9 and TRBJ2-3; 10 bases align to TRBD2. Germline V gene data show CDR1 as SGDLS and CDR2 as YYNGEE. Trimming at V came to 3 bases and at J to 8 bases, leaving 6 bases not matched to a gene. CDR3 size: 14 residues. The DNA of the CDR3 is TGTGCCAGCAGCGGAGCGGGGGGGCTCGGTACGCAGTATTTT. Translation: CASSGAGGLGTQYF.

The chain links TRBV7-9 to TRBJ2-2, with 10 nucleotides matching TRBD2. Trimming cost V 5 bases and J 3 bases; bases outside gene matches: 15. The CDR3 has 19 amino acids. Germline values: CDR1 SEHNR, CDR2 FQNEAQ (reference sequence). The CDR3 here is CASSRNTILAGVHTGELFF. In nucleotides, the CDR3 is TGTGCCAGCAGCCGAAATACTATTCTAGCGGGGGTCCACACCGGGGAGCTGTTTTTT.

The V gene is TRBV10-1, the J gene TRBJ2-7, with D unresolved. Per germline, CDR1 WNHNN and CDR2 SYGVQD (reference sequence). The CDR3 sequence is 13 residues long. Trimming took 4 bases from V and 0 from J, leaving 7 bases between them. CDR3 in DNA: TGCGCCAGCAGTGGTGGCAGCTCCTACGAGCAGTACTTC. Its protein is CASSGGSSYEQYF.

The V call is TRBV7-8, the J call TRBJ1-4; D not certain. Germline V lookup: CDR1 SGHVS, CDR2 FQNEAQ. This CDR3 spans 16 amino acids. Trimming pared 1 base from V and 7 bases from J, leaving 16 bases between. CDR3 residues: CASSLDLWQDREKLFF. The CDR3 DNA is TGTGCCAGCAGCTTAGATTTGTGGCAGGATCGTGAAAAACTGTTTTTT.

This clonotype was seen many times. The chain is built from TRBV12-3 or TRBV12-4 and TRBJ2-3, with 13 bases matching TRBD2. Trimming took 5 bases from V and 2 from J; bases not matched to a gene: 4. CDR3 size: 16 residues. CDR3 coding DNA: TGTGCCAGCAGTCTAGGACTAGCGGGGGTCACAGATACGCAGTATTTT. This encodes CASSLGLAGVTDTQYF.

In its sample, this clonotype was seen a few times. The genes are TRBV9 and TRBJ2-2; D is uncertain. The CDR3 sequence is 13 residues long. The V gene lost 7 bases and the J gene lost 1 base, with 8 bases spanning the gap. Germline V gene sequence: CDR1 SGDLS, CDR2 YYNGEE. The CDR3 is CASAYQNTGELFF. The CDR3 DNA reads as TGTGCCAGCGCTTACCAGAACACCGGGGAGCTGTTTTTT.

This clonotype was counted only a few times. Here the CDR3 reads CSARTLETGSGQGVPTDTQYF. The CDR3 DNA sequence: TGCAGTGCTAGGACGCTCGAAACGGGAAGCGGACAGGGAGTCCCCACAGATACGCAGTATTTT. The rearrangement joins TRBV20-1 to TRBJ2-3; 8 bases align to TRBD1. After removal of 3 bases from V and 2 bases from J, the junction contained 25 bases not matched to a gene. There are 21 residues in the CDR3. Germline V gives CDR1 DFQATT, CDR2 SNEGSKA (reference sequence).

The rearrangement uses TRBV7-2 and TRBJ2-3; D may match TRBD1 or TRBD2 (5 bases each). The CDR3 consists of 14 residues. Germline lookup yields CDR1 SGHTA and CDR2 FQGNSA. With 3 bases removed from V and 5 bases from J, the gap between germline ends came to 12 bases. CDR3 sequence: CASSFTGPGDTQYF. CDR3 nucleotide sequence: TGTGCCAGCAGCTTTACGGGGCCAGGAGATACGCAGTATTTT.

Of note for this clonotype: A much larger clone differs by one base, so this may be a read error. The chain has TRBV5-1 and TRBJ2-5; TRBD1 aligns across 9 bases. Germline CDR1 is SGHRS and CDR2 is YFSETQ. V lost 4 bases, J lost 4 bases, and 2 bases stayed unmatched. The CDR3 length is 13 residues. CDR3 DNA: TGCGCCAGCAGCCGGGACAGGGTAGAGACCCAGTACTTC. This sequence encodes CASSRDRVETQYF.

This rearrangement joins TRBV10-2 to TRBJ1-2; 8 bases line up with TRBD1. The germline CDR1 and CDR2 sequences are WSHSY and SAAADI. Germline trimming cut 10 bases from V and 3 bases from J; bases unmatched to any gene: 16. There are 16 residues in the CDR3. CDR3 coding DNA: TGCGCCACATTACTACTGACAGGGGACCCATACTATGGCTACACCTTC. It is translated as CATLLLTGDPYYGYTF.

The V gene is TRBV7-2, the J gene TRBJ2-7; tentative D call: TRBD2 (6 bases). CDR1 and CDR2 (germline): SGHTA, FQGNSA. The CDR3 totals 13 residues. The V gene lost 3 bases and the J gene lost 3 bases, with 9 bases spanning the gap. The CDR3 sequence: CASSFGGFYEQYF. As DNA, the CDR3 is TGTGCCAGCAGCTTCGGGGGTTTCTACGAGCAGTACTTC. Based on the CDR3 plus reference TRBV7-2 and TRBJ2-7, the full variable domain is GAGVSQSPSNKVTEKGKDVELRCDPISGHTALYWYRQSLGQGLEFLIYFQGNSAPDKSGLPSDRFSAERTGGSVSTLTIQRTQQEDSAVYLCASSFGGFYEQYFGPGTRLTVT.

This clonotype was picked up many times. V usage is TRBV4-1 and J usage is TRBJ1-2, with TRBD1 matching 7 bases. This CDR3 is 17 amino acids long. J gave up 2 bases and V 1 base, and 10 bases lay outside the gene matches. Germline loops: CDR1 MGHRA, CDR2 YSYEKL. As DNA, the CDR3 is TGCGCCAGCAGCCAAGCACGAGGGGACAGCGTCAACTATGGCTACACCTTC. Amino acids: CASSQARGDSVNYGYTF.

This clonotype has only a few counts. The V and J genes are TRBV9 and TRBJ2-2; perhaps D is TRBD1 or TRBD2 (5 bases each). In germline, CDR1 is SGDLS, CDR2 YYNGEE. With 5 bases removed from V and 9 bases from J, the gap between germline ends came to 26 bases. The CDR3 sequence is 17 residues long. The CDR3 reads CASSDHQLSGSYRELFF. For the CDR3, the DNA is TGTGCCAGCAGTGATCACCAACTTTCAGGGAGCTACAGGGAGCTGTTTTTT. Using reference TRBV9 and TRBJ2-2 for the parts outside the CDR3, the full variable domain is DSGVTQTPKHLITATGQRVTLRCSPRSGDLSVYWYQQSLDQGLQFLIQYYNGEERAKGNILERFSAQQFPDLHSELNLSSLELGDSALYFCASSDHQLSGSYRELFFGEGSRLTVL.

The chain recombines TRBV6-1 with TRBJ2-3; D might be TRBD1 (5 bases). The length of the CDR3 is 15 residues. Germline V gives CDR1 MNHNS, CDR2 SASEGT. The V end lost 8 bases, the J end lost 0 bases, and 15 bases lay between the germline ends. This CDR3 is CASETQVPSTDTQYF. In DNA form, the CDR3 reads TGTGCCAGCGAAACACAGGTGCCTAGCACAGATACGCAGTATTTT.

This chain joins TRBV6-2 or TRBV6-3 and TRBJ1-3; 12 bases map to TRBD1. Per germline, CDR1 MNHEY and CDR2 SVGEGT. Unmatched junction bases numbered 8, after V lost 6 bases and J lost 5 bases. The CDR3 is 16 amino acids. CDR3 loop: CASSPGQGALRNTIYF. As DNA, the CDR3 is TGTGCCAGCAGCCCGGGACAGGGGGCTTTGAGAAACACCATATATTTT.

At least ten counts were recorded for this clonotype. The V and J genes are TRBV7-9 and TRBJ1-5, with D uncertain. V was trimmed by 5 bases and J by 6 bases, leaving 14 bases between them. Germline CDR1 and CDR2: SEHNR and FQNEAQ (reference sequence). CDR3 length equals 14 residues. Here the CDR3 DNA reads TGTGCCAGCAGCCCGGTGGAATCGTTTCAGCCCCAGCATTTT. This gives the protein CASSPVESFQPQHF. Filled out from reference TRBV7-9 and TRBJ1-5, the complete variable domain reads DTGVSQNPRHKITKRGQNVTFRCDPISEHNRLYWYRQTLGQGPEFLTYFQNEAQLEKSRLLSDRFSAERPKGSFSTLEIQRTEQGDSAMYLCASSPVESFQPQHFGDGTRLSIL.

This clonotype turned up a few times. The chain couples TRBV4-1 to TRBJ2-1; 11 nucleotides match TRBD2. J was trimmed by 6 bases and V by 4 bases; bases with no gene match: 2. The germline CDR1 and CDR2 sequences are MGHRA and YSYEKL. The CDR3 has 14 residues. The DNA for the CDR3 is TGCGCCAGCAGCCTTAGCGGGGGGGCCAATGAGCAGTTCTTC. Protein sequence: CASSLSGGANEQFF.

Ten or more counts support this clonotype. The chain has TRBV24-1 and TRBJ2-1, with 7 bases fitting TRBD2. With V trimmed by 5 bases and J by 9 bases, 3 bases remained unmatched. Germline V gene sequence: CDR1 KGHDR, CDR2 SFDVKD. CDR3 size: 12 residues. CDR3 in DNA: TGTGCCACCAGTGGGGGGGGTCGTGAGCAGTTCTTC. It yields the protein CATSGGGREQFF.

This clonotype came up many times. The gene calls are TRBV2 and TRBJ2-2; 7 bases fit TRBD1. With 2 bases clipped from V and 6 bases from J, the junction kept 6 bases outside the gene matches. The CDR3 covers 15 residues. Germline V gives CDR1 SNHLY, CDR2 FYNNEI. The CDR3 DNA reads as TGTGCCAGCAGTGAACACAGCCAGGGGGCCGGGGAGCTGTTTTTT. It is translated as CASSEHSQGAGELFF.

This clonotype was seen ten or more times. This chain joins TRBV4-1 and TRBJ2-3, with D maybe TRBD2 (5 bases). The length of the CDR3 is 17 residues. Trimming took off 3 bases at V and 0 bases at J, with 16 bases between the two ends. CDR1 is MGHRA and CDR2 is YSYEKL in the germline V gene. The CDR3 DNA is TGCGCCAGCAGCCACACTCCCGGGAAAACTAGCACAGATACGCAGTATTTT. Translation gives CASSHTPGKTSTDTQYF.

The genes are TRBV7-8 and TRBJ2-1; 7 bases are a match to TRBD2. The V segment lost 5 bases and the J segment 5 bases; nucleotides outside the gene matches: 12. The CDR3 totals 16 residues. Germline loops: CDR1 SGHVS, CDR2 FQNEAQ. The CDR3 region has the DNA TGTGCCAGCAGCCCGTACCGGGAGCGGGGTCACAATGAGCAGTTCTTC. This encodes CASSPYRERGHNEQFF.

In its sample, this clonotype was seen a few times. The chain combines TRBV7-6 with TRBJ2-3; D is ambiguous. CDR1 and CDR2 (germline): SGHVS, FNYEAQ. The CDR3 loop spans 16 amino acids. Trimming left V 2 bases short and J 0 bases short, with 12 bases between. The chain's CDR3 is CASSLTPDSSTDTQYF. The DNA for the CDR3 is TGTGCCAGCAGCTTAACACCGGATTCTAGCACAGATACGCAGTATTTT.

The rearrangement links TRBV20-1 to TRBJ1-4; 7 bases map to TRBD1. The CDR3 sequence is 17 residues long. With 2 bases clipped from V and 5 bases from J, the junction kept 14 bases outside the gene matches. CDR1 DFQATT and CDR2 SNEGSKA come from the germline V gene (reference sequence). CDR3 nucleotides: TGCAGTGCTAGATCCTTTCTTCCCCGGGACAGAAATGAAAAACTGTTTTTT. This sequence encodes CSARSFLPRDRNEKLFF.

The V and J genes are TRBV6-5 and TRBJ2-7, with D uncertain. The CDR3 is made up of 16 amino acids. Deletions cut 5 bases from V and 5 bases from J, with 22 bases between. Germline values: CDR1 MNHEY, CDR2 SVGAGI. Written as DNA, the CDR3 is TGTGCCAGCAGTAAAGACATGACGGGTCCCGTCGACGAGCAGTACTTC. As protein: CASSKDMTGPVDEQYF.

This clonotype was found a few times. The genes are TRBV29-1 and TRBJ1-1, with 7 bases that match TRBD1. CDR3 length: 14 amino acids. Looked up from germline, CDR1 is SQVTM and CDR2 is ANQGSEA. Trimming took 7 bases from V and 4 from J; bases not matched to a gene: 12. DNA for the CDR3: TGCAGCGCCGCCGGGACAGCCCTCGGCACTGAAGCTTTCTTT. Its protein is CSAAGTALGTEAFF.

The J gene is TRBJ2-7, the V gene TRBV7-6; no clear D. There are 12 residues in the CDR3. Trimming shortened V by 5 bases and J by 4 bases, and 9 bases separated the two germline ends. CDR1 is SGHVS and CDR2 is FNYEAQ in the germline V gene. The DNA for the CDR3 is TGTGCCAGCAGCCGTAGTCCATACGAGCAGTACTTC. Translated: CASSRSPYEQYF.

This clonotype occurred many times. The V gene is TRBV19, the J gene TRBJ1-5, with 8 bases that match TRBD1. This CDR3 is 18 amino acids long. The germline gives CDR1 LNHDA, CDR2 SQIVND (reference sequence). V lost 3 bases to trimming and J lost 4 bases; unmatched junction nucleotides: 14. The CDR3 is CASSISSFSTGANQPQHF. In DNA, the CDR3 is TGTGCCAGTAGTATCTCTAGTTTCTCGACAGGGGCTAATCAGCCCCAGCATTTT.

The CDR3 is CASSRLAGPGKETQYF. CDR3 sequence (DNA): TGTGCCAGCAGTCGGCTAGCGGGGCCCGGAAAAGAGACCCAGTACTTC. V usage is TRBV11-2 and J usage is TRBJ2-5, with 9 positions matching TRBD2. The CDR3 has 16 residues. Trimming removed 6 bases from V and 3 bases from J; junction bases left unmatched: 11. CDR1 is SGHAT, CDR2 FQNNGV, per germline.

The rearrangement joins TRBV28 to TRBJ2-7, with D possibly matching TRBD1 (6 bases). V lost 6 bases, J lost 2 bases, and 17 bases lay in between. Germline V lookup: CDR1 MDHEN, CDR2 SYDVKM. This CDR3 is 15 amino acids long. This CDR3 is CASRDGTIGAYEQYF. DNA for the CDR3: TGTGCCAGCAGGGACGGGACAATTGGGGCCTACGAGCAGTACTTC.

In its sample, this clonotype was seen many times. The chain is built from TRBV7-9 and TRBJ1-2; D not resolved. Trimming left V 0 bases short and J 4 bases short, with 6 bases between. Germline V gene lookup returns CDR1 SEHNR and CDR2 FQNEAQ (reference sequence). The CDR3 covers 13 residues. The CDR3 region is CASSLAGSYGYTF. For the CDR3, the DNA is TGTGCCAGCAGCTTAGCGGGCAGCTATGGCTACACCTTC. Complete variable domain (other parts from reference TRBV7-9 and TRBJ1-2): DTGVSQNPRHKITKRGQNVTFRCDPISEHNRLYWYRQTLGQGPEFLTYFQNEAQLEKSRLLSDRFSAERPKGSFSTLEIQRTEQGDSAMYLCASSLAGSYGYTFGSGTRLTVV.